The 8 T cell receptor beta chains presented below share a single source sample, sequenced in a study of cytomegalovirus exposure and HLA in healthy donors. The table came from immunoSEQ multiplex PCR; TCRdb's copy has only in-frame clones and leaves some out. The table lists under 200,000 clones, about 80% of them singletons, with 6% to 9% in the top ten. The sequencing input was PBMCs. Every receptor here comes from a man aged 18 to 30 in good health and CMV-seropositive.

The chain combines TRBV7-2 with TRBJ2-7; 8 positions match TRBD2. Germline V gene lookup returns CDR1 SGHTA and CDR2 FQGNSA. The CDR3 covers 15 residues. The J segment lost 3 bases and the V segment lost 1 base, leaving 5 bases of the junction unmatched. The CDR3 DNA sequence: TGTGCCAGCAGCTTAGAGGCTAGCGGGTACTACGAGCAGTACTTC. Encoded protein: CASSLEASGYYEQYF. Full variable domain (rest looked up from reference TRBV7-2 and TRBJ2-7): GAGVSQSPSNKVTEKGKDVELRCDPISGHTALYWYRQSLGQGLEFLIYFQGNSAPDKSGLPSDRFSAERTGGSVSTLTIQRTQQEDSAVYLCASSLEASGYYEQYFGPGTRLTVT.

V is TRBV2 and J is TRBJ1-4, with 9 bases identical to TRBD1. With 6 bases clipped from V and 4 bases from J, the junction kept 3 bases outside the gene matches. The CDR3 sequence is 14 residues long. Germline assignment: CDR1 SNHLY and CDR2 FYNNEI. CDR3 region: CASRGTGLNEKLFF. Here the CDR3 DNA reads TGTGCCAGCAGGGGGACAGGGCTTAATGAAAAACTGTTTTTT.

This chain connects TRBV27 to TRBJ2-6; D call uncertain. Germline V gene lookup returns CDR1 MNHEY and CDR2 SMNVEV (reference sequence). The CDR3 sequence is 13 residues long. Deletions cut 6 bases from V and 4 bases from J, with 7 bases between. DNA for the CDR3: TGTGCCAGCAGCTCCCGGGGGGCCAACGTCCTGACTTTC. It specifies CASSSRGANVLTF.

The rearrangement links TRBV28 to TRBJ2-7; TRBD2 matches at 10 bases. The V and J ends lost 3 bases and 8 bases, in that order; junction bases with no gene match: 13. The CDR3 extends over 16 amino acids. Germline assignment: CDR1 MDHEN and CDR2 SYDVKM. The chain's CDR3 is CASSFWLAGALDQQYF. DNA for the CDR3: TGTGCCAGCAGTTTTTGGCTAGCGGGAGCATTGGATCAGCAGTACTTC.

This clone appeared a single time. The chain uses TRBV28 and TRBJ2-7; 11 bases map to TRBD1. Germline V CDR1 and CDR2: MDHEN, SYDVKM. The CDR3 is 15 residues long. Losses at the gene ends were 6 bases for V and 2 bases for J; bases not matched to a gene: 6. The CDR3 sequence: CASSSGQGDPYEQYF. The CDR3, as DNA: TGTGCCAGCAGCTCGGGACAGGGGGACCCCTACGAGCAGTACTTC.

The chain joins TRBV29-1 to TRBJ1-1; D unclear. The germline V gene encodes CDR1 SQVTM and CDR2 ANQGSEA. The length of the CDR3 is 10 residues. V lost 7 bases to trimming and J lost 3 bases, with 6 bases between them. CDR3 sequence (DNA): TGCAGCGCTCGGGACACTGAAGCTTTCTTT. Translating gives CSARDTEAFF.

The chain has TRBV15 and TRBJ1-3; D perhaps matches TRBD1 (6 bases). CDR1 is LNHNV and CDR2 is YYDKDF in the germline V gene (reference sequence). This CDR3 is built from 16 residues. The V end lost 5 bases, the J end lost 0 bases, and 14 bases lay between the germline ends. The CDR3 bases are TGTGCCACCAGCGGGAACAGGGCTTCCTCTGGAAACACCATATATTTT. Translating it yields CATSGNRASSGNTIYF.

This clone was found once. The chain carries TRBV7-8 and TRBJ1-1, with D uncertain. Germline CDR1 and CDR2: SGHVS and FQNEAQ. The CDR3 is 13 residues long. V was shortened by 5 bases and J by 7 bases, with 14 bases between the two germline ends. In DNA form, the CDR3 reads TGTGCCAGCAGCCAGGACTGGGCGCGTGAAGCTTTCTTT. This sequence encodes CASSQDWAREAFF.